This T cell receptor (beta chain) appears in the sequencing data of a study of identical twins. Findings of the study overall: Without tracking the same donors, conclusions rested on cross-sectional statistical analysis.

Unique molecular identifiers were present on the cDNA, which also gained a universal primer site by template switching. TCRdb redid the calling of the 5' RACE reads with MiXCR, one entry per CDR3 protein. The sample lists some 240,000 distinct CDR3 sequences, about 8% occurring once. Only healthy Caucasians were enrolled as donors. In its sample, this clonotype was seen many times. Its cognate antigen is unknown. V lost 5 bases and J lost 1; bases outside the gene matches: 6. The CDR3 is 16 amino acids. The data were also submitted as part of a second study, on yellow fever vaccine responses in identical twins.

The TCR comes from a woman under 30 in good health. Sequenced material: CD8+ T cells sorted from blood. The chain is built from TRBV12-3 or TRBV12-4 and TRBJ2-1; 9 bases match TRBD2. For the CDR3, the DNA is TGTGCCAGCAGTCCGATAGCGGGAGAATCCTACAATGAGCAGTTCTTC. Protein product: CASSPIAGESYNEQFF.